This TCR beta chain derives from a study of T cells in Graves' hyperthyroidism and ophthalmopathy. Study background: Peripheral blood specimens were obtained at initial diagnosis, prior to any treatment.

General study results and limits: Most expanded thyroid clonotypes above 0.001 recurred in blood.

Patients aged 18 to 65 had newly diagnosed hyperthyroidism that had lasted under 2 months. Exclusions: uncontrolled infection, other autoimmune disease, pregnancy, lactation. This clonotype came up many times. Its antigen is still unknown. RNA transcripts provided the source from which TCR beta CDR3 regions were amplified. A set of HTBI primers served as the primers for a first-round RT-PCR of the TCR CDR3. TCRdb recomputed calls from the multiplex PCR reads with MiXCR, one row per CDR3 protein. The profile shows 200,000 to 250,000 distinct CDR3 sequences, about 18% of them singletons. Looked up from germline, CDR1 is MDHEN and CDR2 is SYDVKM. V was pared by 3 bases and J by 3 bases, with 7 bases of the junction left unmatched. This CDR3 region has 16 residues.

Sequenced input: blood. This clonotype originated in a middle-aged man with Graves' hyperthyroidism. The J gene is TRBJ2-5, the V gene TRBV28; 10 bases are a match to TRBD1. The CDR3 DNA follows: TGTGCCAGCAGTTTTGGGCGAGGGACAGGGGAAGAGACCCAGTACTTC. Protein sequence: CASSFGRGTGEETQYF. The variable domain in full, completed from reference TRBV28 and TRBJ2-5, reads DVKVTQSSRYLVKRTGEKVFLECVQDMDHENMFWYRQDPGLGLRLIYFSYDVKMKEKGDIPEGYSVSREKKERFSLILESASTNQTSMYLCASSFGRGTGEETQYFGPGTRLLVL.